This T cell receptor beta chain was obtained from a study of technical replicates of blood from a few donors. Germline assignment: CDR1 MGHRA and CDR2 YSYEKL. The CDR3 sequence is 14 residues long. In the case of this clone: A junction end diverges from the germline sequence, so it may reflect a read error.

Assay used: immunoSEQ multiplex PCR; TCRdb lists only in-frame clones, some missing. Of approximately 100,000 clones in the sample, roughly 95% were seen once. The source is a human donor in good health. Source material: T cells isolated from PBMCs. The V gene is TRBV4-1, the J gene TRBJ2-6; no firm D call. The CDR3 coding sequence is TGCGCCAGCAGCCAAGAGGCAGTTTCCAACATCCTTGATTTC. As protein: CASSQEAVSNILDF.